The sequence of this T cell receptor beta chain was determined in a study of T cells in Graves' hyperthyroidism and ophthalmopathy. The PBMCs were taken from approximately 9.7 ml of fresh peripheral blood. The CDR3 regions of TCR beta were amplified from RNA transcripts. The TCR CDR3 first-round RT-PCR relied on the HTBI primer set. TCRdb itself ran the multiplex PCR reads through MiXCR, one entry per CDR3 protein. The data contain roughly 400,000 distinct CDR3 sequences, around a sixth of them singletons. This clonotype was recorded at least ten times. The V gene end was trimmed by 4 bases and the J gene end by 3 bases; junction bases not matched to a gene: 6. The CDR3 is 14 amino acids.

This TCR came from a woman under 30 with Graves' hyperthyroidism that later progressed to Graves' ophthalmopathy. Sequencing was done on a sample of blood. The chain couples TRBV12-3 or TRBV12-4 to TRBJ2-7; 7 bases match TRBD2. The CDR3 region is CASSWGLTNYEQYF. CDR3 bases: TGTGCCAGCAGTTGGGGACTAACCAACTACGAGCAGTACTTC.